The entry that follows covers one T cell receptor beta chain sequence. The antigen remains unidentified. Sequencing used immunoSEQ multiplex PCR; TCRdb keeps in-frame clones, though not all of them. The sample has approximately 100,000 clones, roughly 85% seen once. Recipients boosted at about 4 weeks or about 12 weeks are pooled. This sample stems from a study of T cell responses to AZD1222 COVID-19 vaccine. Study outcomes and limitations: Regions 160-218 and 743-854 dominated among vaccine-associated CD4 TCRs spanning spike. Among AZD1222 vaccinees, only 5 to 7 were seropositive at baseline. It should be noted that donors were predominantly white British and more often female, and clonal diversity was possibly underestimated.

This clonotype was obtained from an adult who received the AZD1222 COVID-19 vaccine. The sample was peripheral blood, taken 28 days after the second AZD1222 dose.

DNA for the CDR3: TGTGCCAGCAGCGTAGGGGCCGACCCGTACAATGAGCAGTTCTTC. It yields the protein CASSVGADPYNEQFF. J is TRBJ2-1 and V is TRBV9; D remains ambiguous. CDR1 and CDR2 from the germline V gene are SGDLS and YYNGEE. This CDR3 comprises 15 residues. Trimming left V 0 bases short and J 4 bases short, with 11 bases between.